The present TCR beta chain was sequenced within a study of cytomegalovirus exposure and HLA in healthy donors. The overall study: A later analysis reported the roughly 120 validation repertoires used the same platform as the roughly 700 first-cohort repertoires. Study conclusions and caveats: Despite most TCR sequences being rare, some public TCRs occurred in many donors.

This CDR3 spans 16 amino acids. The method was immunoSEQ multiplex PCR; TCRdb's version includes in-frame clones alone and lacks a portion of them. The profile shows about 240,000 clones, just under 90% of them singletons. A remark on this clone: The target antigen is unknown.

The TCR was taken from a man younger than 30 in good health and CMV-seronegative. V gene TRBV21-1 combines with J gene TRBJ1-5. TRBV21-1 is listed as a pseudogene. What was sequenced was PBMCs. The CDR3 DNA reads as TGTGCCAGCAGCAAAGGCTCACGGGATAGCAATCAGCCCCAGCATTTT. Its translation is CASSKGSRDSNQPQHF.